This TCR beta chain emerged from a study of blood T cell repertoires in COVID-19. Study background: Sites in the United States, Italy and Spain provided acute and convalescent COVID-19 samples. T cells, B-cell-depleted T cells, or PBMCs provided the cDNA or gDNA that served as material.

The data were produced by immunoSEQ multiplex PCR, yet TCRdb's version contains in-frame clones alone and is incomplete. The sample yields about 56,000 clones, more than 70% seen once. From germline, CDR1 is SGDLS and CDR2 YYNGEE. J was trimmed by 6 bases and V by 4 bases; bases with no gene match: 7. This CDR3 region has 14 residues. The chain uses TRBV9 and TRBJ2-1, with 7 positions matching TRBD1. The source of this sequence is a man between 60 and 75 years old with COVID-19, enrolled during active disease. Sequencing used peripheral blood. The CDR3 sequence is CASSRQGGINEQFF. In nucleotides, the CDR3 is TGTGCCAGCAGCCGACAGGGCGGTATCAATGAGCAGTTCTTC.